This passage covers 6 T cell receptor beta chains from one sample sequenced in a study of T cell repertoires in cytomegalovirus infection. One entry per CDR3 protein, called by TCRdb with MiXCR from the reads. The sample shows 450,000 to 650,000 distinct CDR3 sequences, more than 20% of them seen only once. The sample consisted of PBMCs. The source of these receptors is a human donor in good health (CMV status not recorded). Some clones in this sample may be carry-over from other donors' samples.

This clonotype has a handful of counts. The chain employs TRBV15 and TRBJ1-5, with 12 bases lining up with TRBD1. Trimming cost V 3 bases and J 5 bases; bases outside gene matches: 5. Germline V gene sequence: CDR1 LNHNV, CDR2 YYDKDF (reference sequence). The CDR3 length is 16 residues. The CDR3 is CATSSGDRGLYQPQHF. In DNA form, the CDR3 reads TGTGCCACCAGCAGTGGGGACAGGGGGCTGTATCAGCCCCAGCATTTT.

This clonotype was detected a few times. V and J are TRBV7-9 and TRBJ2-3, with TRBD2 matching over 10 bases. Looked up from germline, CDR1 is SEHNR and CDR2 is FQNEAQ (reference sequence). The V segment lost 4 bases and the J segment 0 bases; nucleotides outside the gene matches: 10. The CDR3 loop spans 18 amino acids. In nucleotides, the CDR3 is TGTGCCAGCAGCTCCACAGAACTAGCGGGAAATAGCACAGATACGCAGTATTTT. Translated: CASSSTELAGNSTDTQYF.

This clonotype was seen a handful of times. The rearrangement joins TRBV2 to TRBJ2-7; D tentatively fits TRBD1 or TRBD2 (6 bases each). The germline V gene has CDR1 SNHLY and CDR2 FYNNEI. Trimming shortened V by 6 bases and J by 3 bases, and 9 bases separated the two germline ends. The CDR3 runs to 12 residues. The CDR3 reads CASRQGGYEQYV. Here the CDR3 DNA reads TGTGCCAGCAGACAGGGAGGCTACGAGCAGTACGTC.

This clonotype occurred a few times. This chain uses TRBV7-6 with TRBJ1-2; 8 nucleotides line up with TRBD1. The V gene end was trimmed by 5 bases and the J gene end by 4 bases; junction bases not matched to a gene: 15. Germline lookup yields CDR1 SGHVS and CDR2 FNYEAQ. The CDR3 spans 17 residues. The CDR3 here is CASSPGQGAAFRYGYTF. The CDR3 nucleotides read TGTGCCAGCAGCCCGGGGCAGGGGGCTGCCTTCCGCTATGGCTACACCTTC.

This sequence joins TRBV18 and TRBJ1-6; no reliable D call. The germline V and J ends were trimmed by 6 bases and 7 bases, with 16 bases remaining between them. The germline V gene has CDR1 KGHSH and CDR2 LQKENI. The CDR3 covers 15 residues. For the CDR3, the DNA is TGTGCCAGCTCTCCCGGCGGAGTCAACAATTCACCCCTCCACTTT. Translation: CASSPGGVNNSPLHF.

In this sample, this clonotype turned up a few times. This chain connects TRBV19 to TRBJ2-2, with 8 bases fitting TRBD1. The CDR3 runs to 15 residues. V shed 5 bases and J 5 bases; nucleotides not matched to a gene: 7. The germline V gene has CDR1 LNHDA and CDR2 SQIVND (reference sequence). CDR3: CASSATGARTGELFF. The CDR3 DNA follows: TGTGCCAGTAGTGCGACAGGGGCGAGGACCGGGGAGCTGTTTTTT.